A selection of T cell receptor beta chains follows, all from one sample in a study of cytomegalovirus exposure and HLA in healthy donors. Using immunoSEQ multiplex PCR, the repertoire was profiled, and TCRdb retains in-frame clones only, with some absent. Found here are some 160,000 clones, roughly 70% of them singletons; the top ten hold approximately 5.1%. The specimen was PBMCs. All receptors derive from a young woman in good health and CMV-seropositive. CDR3s include the opening cysteine and the closing phenylalanine or tryptophan. Fields, in order: CDR3 protein, CDR3 DNA, J gene, V gene, clone size, D gene. D genes are given only for firm matches. Part of the rows lack a size; the others show once, few, many or a class for expanded clones.

CDR3 protein: CASSVDIGTPAHEQYF
CDR3 DNA: TGTGCCAGCAGCGTAGACATCGGGACACCAGCCCACGAGCAGTACTTC
J gene: TRBJ2-7
V gene: TRBV9
clone size: .
D gene: .

CDR3 protein: CASSLKTKQALYIYEQYF
CDR3 DNA: TGTGCCAGTTCGTTAAAAACTAAACAGGCCTTGTATATTTACGAGCAGTACTTC
J gene: TRBJ2-7
V gene: TRBV7-9
clone size: .
D gene: .

CDR3 protein: CASSPGTAPNYGYTF
CDR3 DNA: TGCGCCAGCAGCCCGGGGACAGCGCCTAACTATGGCTACACCTTC
J gene: TRBJ1-2
V gene: TRBV4-1
clone size: once
D gene: TRBD1

CDR3 protein: CASSQSQGRTEAFF
CDR3 DNA: TGTGCCAGCAGCCAATCCCAGGGGCGGACTGAAGCTTTCTTT
J gene: TRBJ1-1
V gene: TRBV4-2
clone size: few
D gene: .

CDR3 protein: CASSIREGAVGQYF
CDR3 DNA: TGTGCCAGCAGCATCCGGGAGGGGGCGGTCGGGCAGTACTTC
J gene: TRBJ2-7
V gene: TRBV7-2
clone size: .
D gene: .

CDR3 protein: CASSDRGGETQYF
CDR3 DNA: TGTGCCAGTAGTGACAGGGGAGGTGAGACCCAGTACTTC
J gene: TRBJ2-5
V gene: TRBV19
clone size: .
D gene: TRBD1

CDR3 protein: CASSAESDTQYF
CDR3 DNA: TGTGCCAGCAGCGCAGAATCAGATACGCAGTATTTT
J gene: TRBJ2-3
V gene: TRBV9
clone size: .
D gene: .

CDR3 protein: CAWSRQGNTEAFF
CDR3 DNA: TGTGCCTGGAGTAGGCAGGGGAACACTGAAGCTTTCTTT
J gene: TRBJ1-1
V gene: TRBV30
clone size: .
D gene: .

CDR3 protein: CASSQGGLPQNTDTQYF
CDR3 DNA: TGCGCCAGCAGCCAGGGCGGGTTACCTCAGAACACAGATACGCAGTATTTT
J gene: TRBJ2-3
V gene: TRBV4-3
clone size: .
D gene: .

CDR3 protein: CASSLDRGWGEQYF
CDR3 DNA: TGTGCCAGCAGCCTCGACAGGGGTTGGGGCGAGCAGTACTTC
J gene: TRBJ2-7
V gene: TRBV7-3
clone size: few
D gene: TRBD1

CDR3 protein: CAWSDRGLISNQPQHF
CDR3 DNA: TGTGCCTGGAGTGACAGGGGGCTTATCAGCAATCAGCCCCAGCATTTT
J gene: TRBJ1-5
V gene: TRBV30
clone size: .
D gene: TRBD1

CDR3 protein: CASAEGTDTQYF
CDR3 DNA: TGTGCCAGCGCCGAGGGAACAGATACGCAGTATTTT
J gene: TRBJ2-3
V gene: TRBV5-4
clone size: .
D gene: .

CDR3 protein: CASSGPRIGTGGELQHF
CDR3 DNA: TGTGCCAGCAGCGGGCCTCGAATTGGGACGGGGGGCGAACTCCAGCATTTT
J gene: TRBJ1-5
V gene: TRBV9
clone size: .
D gene: .

CDR3 protein: CASSAGGPPGELFF
CDR3 DNA: TGTGCCAGCAGCGCGGGGGGGCCGCCCGGGGAGCTGTTTTTT
J gene: TRBJ2-2
V gene: TRBV7-3
clone size: .
D gene: TRBD2

CDR3 protein: CASSSSYEQYF
CDR3 DNA: TGTGCCAGCAGCTCTTCCTACGAGCAGTACTTC
J gene: TRBJ2-7
V gene: TRBV13
clone size: .
D gene: .

CDR3 protein: CAWSGYGTDNTDTQYF
CDR3 DNA: TGTGCCTGGAGTGGCTACGGGACAGATAATACAGATACGCAGTATTTT
J gene: TRBJ2-3
V gene: TRBV30
clone size: .
D gene: TRBD1

CDR3 protein: CAIAQDGRGEKLFF
CDR3 DNA: TGTGCCATCGCGCAGGACGGGCGCGGGGAAAAACTGTTTTTT
J gene: TRBJ1-4
V gene: TRBV10-3
clone size: .
D gene: .

CDR3 protein: CASSLGWRGPYNEQFF
CDR3 DNA: TGTGCCAGCAGCTTAGGTTGGCGGGGGCCCTACAATGAGCAGTTCTTC
J gene: TRBJ2-1
V gene: TRBV7-2
clone size: .
D gene: .

CDR3 protein: CASSRDGSYEQYF
CDR3 DNA: TGTGCCAGCAGTCGGGACGGGAGCTACGAGCAGTACTTC
J gene: TRBJ2-7
V gene: TRBV2
clone size: .
D gene: .

CDR3 protein: CASRAGFYGYTF
CDR3 DNA: TGTGCCAGCAGGGCAGGCTTCTATGGCTACACCTTC
J gene: TRBJ1-2
V gene: TRBV2
clone size: .
D gene: .

CDR3 protein: CASSAPGQGALNEQFF
CDR3 DNA: TGCGCCAGCAGCGCACCGGGACAGGGGGCTCTCAATGAGCAGTTCTTC
J gene: TRBJ2-1
V gene: TRBV4-1
clone size: .
D gene: TRBD1

CDR3 protein: CASSLARGFKNEQFF
CDR3 DNA: TGTGCCAGCAGCTTAGCTCGGGGTTTCAAGAATGAGCAGTTCTTC
J gene: TRBJ2-1
V gene: TRBV7-3
clone size: .
D gene: .

CDR3 protein: CASSLAITVDGYTF
CDR3 DNA: TGTGCCAGCAGCTTAGCGATAACAGTAGATGGCTACACCTTC
J gene: TRBJ1-2
V gene: TRBV7-9
clone size: .
D gene: .

CDR3 protein: CASASSPGSQETQYF
CDR3 DNA: TGTGCCAGCGCCTCCAGCCCAGGGTCCCAAGAGACCCAGTACTTC
J gene: TRBJ2-5
V gene: TRBV9
clone size: once
D gene: .

CDR3 protein: CASSQGPYEQYF
CDR3 DNA: TGTGCCAGCTCCCAGGGGCCCTACGAGCAGTACTTC
J gene: TRBJ2-7
V gene: TRBV18
clone size: .
D gene: .

CDR3 protein: CASRQNDARVGGYTF
CDR3 DNA: TGTGCCAGCCGACAGAATGACGCAAGGGTGGGGGGCTACACCTTC
J gene: TRBJ1-2
V gene: TRBV28
clone size: .
D gene: .

CDR3 protein: CASSHTPGQGPYNEQFF
CDR3 DNA: TGCGCCAGCAGCCACACCCCGGGACAGGGGCCCTACAATGAGCAGTTCTTC
J gene: TRBJ2-1
V gene: TRBV4-3
clone size: .
D gene: TRBD1

CDR3 protein: CASSFLGTGDYGYTF
CDR3 DNA: TGTGCCAGCAGCTTTCTGGGGACAGGGGACTATGGCTACACCTTC
J gene: TRBJ1-2
V gene: TRBV7-2
clone size: .
D gene: TRBD1

CDR3 protein: CASSYRATGTQRGEFF
CDR3 DNA: TGTGCCAGCAGTTACAGGGCGACAGGGACGCAGAGAGGGGAGTTCTTT
J gene: TRBJ1-1
V gene: TRBV6-6
clone size: .
D gene: TRBD1

CDR3 protein: CASSLQGQENQPQHF
CDR3 DNA: TGTGCCAGCAGTTTACAGGGACAGGAGAATCAGCCCCAGCATTTT
J gene: TRBJ1-5
V gene: TRBV27
clone size: .
D gene: TRBD1

CDR3 protein: CASSAARSYEQYF
CDR3 DNA: TGTGCCAGCAGTGCCGCGAGGAGCTACGAGCAGTACTTC
J gene: TRBJ2-7
V gene: TRBV2
clone size: .
D gene: .

CDR3 protein: CASSVQGGSSYEQYF
CDR3 DNA: TGTGCCAGCAGCGTACAGGGTGGGAGCTCCTACGAGCAGTACTTC
J gene: TRBJ2-7
V gene: TRBV6-5
clone size: .
D gene: .